This TCR beta chain derives from a study of T cell responses to AZD1222 COVID-19 vaccine. Study-wide background: Timing groups of about 4 and about 12 weeks for second doses were pooled. Study-level findings and limits: The peak T cell response came first, and repertoires were sampled only after it. The study found vaccine-associated CD4 TCRs spanning spike, dominant at 160-218 and 743-854. Nearly half of spike-specific TCRs reportedly go after variant regions that carry no mutations.

Germline V gene lookup returns CDR1 MDHEN and CDR2 SYDVKM. V lost 6 bases, J lost 5 bases, and 7 bases stayed unmatched. The CDR3 consists of 14 residues. Worth noting for this clone: No antigen is known for it.

Profiling relied on immunoSEQ multiplex PCR, and the TCRdb table lists in-frame clones only, not all of them. The sample consists of about 160,000 clones, roughly 87% of them appearing once. Here the sequenced sample was peripheral blood, taken on day 0 of AZD1222 vaccination. The TCR originated in an adult in good health. The V gene is TRBV28, the J gene TRBJ2-5; TRBD1 agrees at 9 bases. This CDR3 reads CASRAQGAGETQYF. In nucleotides, the CDR3 is TGTGCCAGCAGAGCACAGGGGGCGGGGGAGACCCAGTACTTC.